This TCR beta chain was captured in a study of cytomegalovirus exposure and HLA in healthy donors. General study points: Reports described diagnosis of cytomegalovirus status by the classifier as highly specific and sensitive.

Measured with immunoSEQ multiplex PCR; TCRdb has only the in-frame clones, and not every one. The sample gives roughly 300,000 clones, over 75% of which show up once; around 0.9% is in the top ten. On this clone itself: No antigen is known for it.

Per germline, CDR1 SGHVS and CDR2 FQNEAQ. The V gene end was trimmed by 1 base and the J gene end by 1 base; junction bases not matched to a gene: 1. The CDR3 is 15 amino acids. The sequence was collected from a woman aged 18-29 years in good health and CMV-seronegative. V usage is TRBV7-8 and J usage is TRBJ2-7, with 10 nucleotides matching TRBD2. Sequences were obtained from PBMCs. Here the CDR3 DNA reads TGTGCCAGCAGCTTAGAAGCGGGAGGGTCCTACGAGCAGTACTTC. Translated: CASSLEAGGSYEQYF.